Listed here are 21 T cell receptor beta chains from one sample, sequenced in a study of cytomegalovirus exposure and HLA in healthy donors. Vbeta (60) and Jbeta (13) primers were used in the PCR. Clones were read by immunoSEQ multiplex PCR, and TCRdb kept only the in-frame ones, dropping some. The top ten hold over 2% of the sample, which has about 180,000 clones, around 82% seen once. Sequenced: PBMCs. These receptors were obtained from a man in his sixties in good health and CMV-seronegative.

The V gene is TRBV25-1, the J gene TRBJ2-3, with no clear D. V lost 4 bases to trimming and J lost 6 bases, with 8 bases between them. Germline CDR1 and CDR2: MGHDK and SYGVNS. This CDR3 spans 12 amino acids. The CDR3 nucleotides are TGTGCCAGCAGTGTTCTGAGGGATACGCAGTATTTT. This translates into CASSVLRDTQYF.

This rearrangement joins TRBV19 to TRBJ2-5; 10 positions agree with TRBD1. The CDR3 contains 14 residues. V shed 4 bases and J 5 bases; nucleotides not matched to a gene: 4. Germline CDR1 reads LNHDA; CDR2 reads SQIVND (reference sequence). The CDR3 protein is CASSTTGGGETQYF. In DNA, the CDR3 is TGTGCCAGTAGTACGACAGGGGGCGGGGAGACCCAGTACTTC.

The rearrangement uses TRBV6-5 and TRBJ2-1; D is unresolved. The CDR3 sequence is 15 residues long. V gave up 3 bases and J gave up 4 bases, with 13 bases separating them. Per the germline V gene, CDR1 is MNHEY and CDR2 is SVGAGI. In DNA form, the CDR3 reads TGTGCCAGCAGTTATGAGCCCACCTCTTACAATGAGCAGTTCTTC. Translation: CASSYEPTSYNEQFF.

This chain uses TRBV6-1 with TRBJ1-5, with D unclear. From germline, CDR1 is MNHNS and CDR2 SASEGT. The CDR3 totals 13 residues. V dropped 6 bases and J dropped 0 bases, with 6 bases sitting between them. Here the CDR3 DNA reads TGTGCCAGCAGAGGAGATAGCAATCAGCCCCAGCATTTT. This gives the protein CASRGDSNQPQHF.

DNA of the CDR3: TGTGCCAGTAGCGATGACAGTGAGACATACAATGAGCAGTTCTTC. This translates into CASSDDSETYNEQFF. The chain joins TRBV19 to TRBJ2-1, with a tentative D call TRBD1 (5 bases). The germline CDR1 and CDR2 sequences are LNHDA and SQIVND (reference sequence). Trimming stripped 6 bases from V and 4 bases from J, with 16 bases between. The length of the CDR3 is 15 residues.

The chain joins TRBV4-3 to TRBJ2-2, with a possible D match to TRBD1 (5 bases). With 4 bases removed from V and 1 base from J, the gap between germline ends came to 10 bases. This CDR3 is 15 amino acids long. Germline V lookup: CDR1 LGHNA, CDR2 YSLEER. This chain's CDR3 is CASSPSRVNTGELFF. The CDR3 coding sequence is TGCGCCAGCAGCCCTTCCAGGGTGAACACCGGGGAGCTGTTTTTT.

In regard to this clone: The same CDR3 is also encoded by other DNA sequences in this sample. The rearrangement links TRBV18 to TRBJ2-7; 11 nucleotides match TRBD1. With V trimmed by 2 bases and J by 4 bases, 1 base remained unmatched. The germline gives CDR1 KGHSH, CDR2 LQKENI. This CDR3 spans 14 amino acids. The CDR3 DNA reads as TGTGCCAGCTCACCAGGGACAGGGGGTTACGAGCAGTACTTC. This sequence encodes CASSPGTGGYEQYF. The whole variable domain, remainder taken from reference TRBV18 and TRBJ2-7, is NAGVMQNPRHLVRRRGQEARLRCSPMKGHSHVYWYRQLPEEGLKFMVYLQKENIIDESGMPKERFSAEFPKEGPSILRIQQVVRGDSAAYFCASSPGTGGYEQYFGPGTRLTVT.

V gene TRBV25-1 combines with J gene TRBJ2-7, with 7 bases matching TRBD1. V lost 6 bases and J lost 6; bases outside the gene matches: 2. The germline V gene encodes CDR1 MGHDK and CDR2 SYGVNS. The CDR3 totals 11 residues. CDR3 coding DNA: TGTGCCAGCAGGACAGGGAGCGAGCAGTACTTC. Its translation: CASRTGSEQYF.

The chain uses TRBV27 and TRBJ2-5; 11 positions agree with TRBD2. The germline V gene encodes CDR1 MNHEY and CDR2 SMNVEV (reference sequence). V shed 5 bases, J shed 5 bases, and the junction held 4 bases outside the gene matches. The CDR3 is 14 amino acids. CDR3: CASSILAGDETQYF. CDR3 bases: TGTGCCAGCAGTATACTAGCGGGAGATGAGACCCAGTACTTC.

CDR3 loop: CASSLPSGGGSTDTQYF. The CDR3, as DNA: TGTGCCAGCAGCTTACCGTCGGGAGGAGGTAGCACAGATACGCAGTATTTT. The chain uses TRBV13 and TRBJ2-3; TRBD2 agrees at 7 bases. This CDR3 region has 17 residues. Per the germline V gene, CDR1 is PRHDT and CDR2 is FYEKMQ (reference sequence). Germline trimming cut 2 bases from V and 0 bases from J; bases unmatched to any gene: 8.

The rearrangement links TRBV15 to TRBJ2-2, with D unclear. CDR1 and CDR2 from the germline V gene are LNHNV and YYDKDF (reference sequence). With 1 base removed from V and 7 bases from J, the gap between germline ends came to 4 bases. CDR3 length: 12 residues. The CDR3 DNA is TGTGCCACCAGCAGAGTAGACGGGGAGCTGTTTTTT. Protein sequence: CATSRVDGELFF.

CDR3 DNA: TGTGCCACCTCATTCCCGGTTTATGGCTACACCTTC. Translated: CATSFPVYGYTF. The chain has TRBV25-1 and TRBJ1-2; D remains ambiguous. This CDR3 contains 12 residues. Germline CDR1 MGHDK, CDR2 SYGVNS. V gave up 10 bases and J gave up 5 bases, with 14 bases separating them.

The rearrangement links TRBV9 to TRBJ2-7; TRBD1 aligns across 9 bases. V shed 3 bases and J 3 bases; nucleotides not matched to a gene: 4. The CDR3 is made up of 14 amino acids. CDR1 and CDR2 from the germline V gene are SGDLS and YYNGEE. The CDR3 protein is CASSAPGQGYEQYF. In DNA form, the CDR3 reads TGTGCCAGCAGCGCGCCGGGACAGGGCTACGAGCAGTACTTC. Variable domain in full (rest from reference TRBV9 and TRBJ2-7): DSGVTQTPKHLITATGQRVTLRCSPRSGDLSVYWYQQSLDQGLQFLIQYYNGEERAKGNILERFSAQQFPDLHSELNLSSLELGDSALYFCASSAPGQGYEQYFGPGTRLTVT.

This rearrangement joins TRBV10-3 to TRBJ2-2; 12 bases align to TRBD2. CDR3 length equals 17 residues. The junction had 9 bases not matched to a gene; V was cut back by 5 bases and J by 5 bases. CDR1 ENHRY and CDR2 SYGVKD come from the germline V gene. The CDR3 sequence: CAISKGLAGSGTGELFF. CDR3 coding DNA: TGTGCCATCAGTAAAGGACTAGCGGGAAGTGGGACCGGGGAGCTGTTTTTT.

The rearrangement links TRBV27 to TRBJ2-7; TRBD1 agrees at 7 bases. The CDR3 has 12 amino acids. The germline V gene encodes CDR1 MNHEY and CDR2 SMNVEV (reference sequence). V lost 6 bases to trimming and J lost 4 bases; unmatched junction nucleotides: 3. The DNA for the CDR3 is TGTGCCAGCAGCCCAGGGGGATACGAGCAGTACTTC. This gives the protein CASSPGGYEQYF.

Note on this clone: The junction and the germline gene differ at one end; a read error may be behind it. This chain joins TRBV7-2 and TRBJ1-2, with 8 bases matching TRBD1. CDR1 is SGHTA, CDR2 FQGNSA, per germline. The CDR3 is 13 residues long. This CDR3 is CASSSDRDYGYPF. The DNA for the CDR3 is TGTGCCAGCAGCTCGGACAGGGACTATGGCTACCCCTTC.

This clone was picked up one time. This sequence joins TRBV6-4 and TRBJ2-1; a possible D gene is TRBD2 (5 bases). The V gene lost 4 bases and the J gene lost 0 bases, with 16 bases spanning the gap. This CDR3 is 17 amino acids long. Germline V CDR1 and CDR2: MRHNA, SNTAGT. DNA of the CDR3: TGTGCCAGCAGTGTAGGAGTGAAGGGAGTCTCCTACAATGAGCAGTTCTTC. Protein: CASSVGVKGVSYNEQFF.

The chain uses TRBV7-6 and TRBJ2-2, with 8 positions matching TRBD1. V dropped 0 bases and J dropped 4; count of bases not matched to a gene: 4. This CDR3 region has 16 residues. From germline, CDR1 is SGHVS and CDR2 FNYEAQ. The CDR3 reads CASSLAVRGLTGELFF. The DNA of the CDR3 is TGTGCCAGCAGCTTAGCCGTCAGGGGGCTCACCGGGGAGCTGTTTTTT.

The rearrangement joins TRBV5-4 to TRBJ2-5, with 10 bases that match TRBD2. This CDR3 spans 16 amino acids. Unmatched junction bases numbered 6, after V lost 0 bases and J lost 4 bases. From germline, CDR1 is SGHNT and CDR2 YYREEE (reference sequence). CDR3 protein: CASSLGAGGPTETQYF. The CDR3 coding sequence is TGTGCCAGCAGCTTGGGAGCGGGGGGGCCAACAGAGACCCAGTACTTC.

The rearrangement links TRBV5-1 to TRBJ2-7; D remains ambiguous. The CDR3 is 14 residues long. Trimming stripped 1 base from V and 4 bases from J, with 12 bases between. The V gene's germline CDR1 is SGHRS and CDR2 YFSETQ. CDR3 loop: CASSLSRGKYEQYF. The CDR3 bases are TGCGCCAGCAGCTTGTCGAGAGGAAAATACGAGCAGTACTTC.

The chain joins TRBV5-1 to TRBJ2-3; maybe TRBD2 (5 bases). V gave up 3 bases and J gave up 0 bases, with 11 bases separating them. Per the germline V gene, CDR1 is SGHRS and CDR2 is YFSETQ. The CDR3 is 15 residues long. The chain's CDR3 is CASSSEDPSTDTQYF. For the CDR3, the DNA is TGCGCCAGCAGCTCGGAGGACCCTAGCACAGATACGCAGTATTTT. The full variable domain, in which reference TRBV5-1 and TRBJ2-3 provide the parts outside the CDR3, is KAGVTQTPRYLIKTRGQQVTLSCSPISGHRSVSWYQQTPGQGLQFLFEYFSETQRNKGNFPGRFSGRQFSNSRSEMNVSTLELGDSALYLCASSSEDPSTDTQYFGPGTRLTVL.